One sample yielded the 8 T cell receptor beta chains listed below, sequenced in a study of blood T cell repertoires in COVID-19. Clones were sequenced by immunoSEQ multiplex PCR, and TCRdb holds only the in-frame ones, with some missing. The table records roughly 250,000 clones, around 90% of them present only once. Sample: peripheral blood. These receptors were taken from a man aged 55 to 70 who had recovered from COVID-19.

V and J are TRBV2 and TRBJ2-7, with 9 bases matching TRBD1. This CDR3 is 13 amino acids long. V was pared by 7 bases and J by 9 bases, with 10 bases of the junction left unmatched. Germline CDR1 and CDR2: SNHLY and FYNNEI. In nucleotides, the CDR3 is TGTGCCAGCAATCGACAGGGGGGAGGCGGGCAGTACGTC. This codes for CASNRQGGGGQYV.

This rearrangement joins TRBV13 to TRBJ2-1; 7 bases agree with TRBD2. The V gene's germline CDR1 is PRHDT and CDR2 FYEKMQ (reference sequence). The V gene end was trimmed by 2 bases and the J gene end by 8 bases; junction bases not matched to a gene: 12. This CDR3 has 16 residues. For the CDR3, the DNA is TGTGCCAGCAGCTTAAGCCCTAGCGGCGGGGTACATGAGCAGTTCTTC. It encodes CASSLSPSGGVHEQFF.

CDR3 DNA: TGTGCCAGCAGCTTAAGCAGGGACAGGGGCCACGAGCAGTACGTC. It yields the protein CASSLSRDRGHEQYV. The chain couples TRBV6-5 to TRBJ2-7, with 10 bases identical to TRBD1. This CDR3 contains 15 residues. Germline-derived CDR1 and CDR2 are MNHEY and SVGAGI. V shed 6 bases and J 5 bases; nucleotides not matched to a gene: 10.

The chain employs TRBV6-6 and TRBJ2-1, with a possible D match to TRBD1 (6 bases). CDR3 length: 13 residues. V dropped 5 bases and J dropped 6 bases, with 11 bases sitting between them. Per the germline V gene, CDR1 is MNHNY and CDR2 is SVGAGI (reference sequence). CDR3 DNA sequence: TGTGCCAGCAGTAAGACCAGGGGCAATGAGCAGTTCTTC. Amino acids: CASSKTRGNEQFF.

In this sample, this clone turned up once. The chain is built from TRBV5-1 and TRBJ2-5; 9 positions match TRBD2. This CDR3 is 16 amino acids long. With 0 bases clipped from V and 4 bases from J, the junction kept 7 bases outside the gene matches. Per the germline V gene, CDR1 is SGHRS and CDR2 is YFSETQ. The CDR3 reads CASSLGGGGAGETQYF. In DNA, the CDR3 is TGCGCCAGCAGCTTGGGCGGCGGGGGGGCGGGAGAGACCCAGTACTTC.

The chain has TRBV20-1 and TRBJ2-1; D perhaps matches TRBD1 (6 bases). V was clipped by 3 bases and J by 0 bases, with 12 bases between them. CDR1 and CDR2 from the germline V gene are DFQATT and SNEGSKA (reference sequence). This CDR3 has 15 residues. The CDR3 sequence is CSASSGDNSYNEQFF. In DNA, the CDR3 is TGCAGTGCTAGTTCAGGGGACAACTCCTACAATGAGCAGTTCTTC.

The CDR3 region has the DNA TGTGCCAGCAGCTACCCGACTCTGGCAGATACGCAGTATTTT. It specifies CASSYPTLADTQYF. J is TRBJ2-3 and V is TRBV7-9, with D hard to call. V was clipped by 4 bases and J by 4 bases, with 12 bases between them. The CDR3 is 14 residues long. CDR1 is SEHNR and CDR2 is FQNEAQ in the germline V gene (reference sequence).

The V gene is TRBV3-1 (or the pseudogene TRBV3-2), the J gene TRBJ2-1, with 12 positions matching TRBD2. With V trimmed by 4 bases and J by 7 bases, 5 bases remained unmatched. Germline-derived CDR1 and CDR2 are LGHDT and YNNKEL (reference sequence). The CDR3 runs 15 residues. The CDR3 nucleotides are TGTGCCAGCAGCCCAACTAGCGGGGGGCTAAATGAGCAGTTCTTC. It encodes CASSPTSGGLNEQFF.